This TCR beta chain comes out of a study of cytomegalovirus exposure and HLA in healthy donors. Study-wide points: In an earlier analysis, productive rearrangement rates for most beta V segments clustered near 87% or 30%. Associated with HLA alleles at 0.05 false discovery rate in a later analysis were over 15,000 TCR beta sequences. The authors confirmed in vitro that a few CMV-associated chains were specific for CMV antigens.

The V gene end was trimmed by 0 bases and the J gene end by 5 bases; junction bases not matched to a gene: 3. Germline CDR1 and CDR2: SGHKS and YYEKEE (reference sequence). The CDR3 is made up of 14 amino acids. Worth noting for this clone: Its antigen is currently unknown.

PCR amplification relied on 60 Vbeta primers (plus 13 Jbeta primers). Here immunoSEQ multiplex PCR was the method, and the copy in TCRdb shows in-frame clones only, minus some. The repertoire shows about 120,000 clones; the top ten hold under 2%. This chain uses TRBV5-5 with TRBJ2-7; TRBD1 agrees at 9 bases. Sequenced material: PBMCs. This TCR was recovered from a middle-aged woman in good health and CMV-seropositive. This chain's CDR3 is CASSLDRGRDEQYF. CDR3 coding DNA: TGTGCCAGCAGCTTGGACAGGGGGCGAGACGAGCAGTACTTC. The variable domain in full, completed from reference TRBV5-5 and TRBJ2-7, reads DAGVTQSPTHLIKTRGQQVTLRCSPISGHKSVSWYQQVLGQGPQFIFQYYEKEERGRGNFPDRFSARQFPNYSSELNVNALLLGDSALYLCASSLDRGRDEQYFGPGTRLTVT.